This T cell receptor (beta chain) was sequenced during a study of persistence of HIV-infected CD4 T cells. Study conclusions and caveats: TCR analyses could not target the rare provirus-carrying CMV-responding cells. TCR oligoclonality correlated with proviral oligoclonality in the same sorted populations.

The immunoSEQ assay was version 4, run in survey mode. TCRdb's copy holds only in-frame clones and misses some; the assay was immunoSEQ multiplex PCR. The sample lists roughly 41,000 clones, about 87% occurring once. This nonspecific control used anti-CD3/anti-CD28 bead stimulation of CD4+ T cells. CD4+ T cells upregulating both CD40 ligand and CD69 were sorted as responding cells. PBMCs were depleted of CD8+ T cells before stimulation. The CDR3 loop spans 14 amino acids. Germline V CDR1 and CDR2: LNHDA, SQIVND (reference sequence). The V end lost 1 base, the J end lost 2 bases, and 8 bases lay between the germline ends. As to this clone: Its target is unknown.

This chain joins TRBV19 and TRBJ2-5; tentative D call: TRBD2 (5 bases). This specimen consisted of CD4+ T cells sorted from PBMCs after approximately 19-hour stimulation, obtained from a patient who received antiretroviral therapy. The clonotype comes from an adult man with HIV who was CMV-seropositive. For the CDR3, the DNA is TGTGCCAGTAGTATAGGGGGAGTTCAAGAGACCCAGTACTTC. Protein product: CASSIGGVQETQYF.